The clone carrying this T cell receptor (beta chain) was counted at least ten times. Unique molecular identifiers were used to barcode this TCRbeta library. TCRdb recomputed calls from the PCR reads with MiXCR, one row per CDR3 protein. The top ten clones hold 3% to 3.5% of a sample with 150,000 to 200,000 distinct CDR3 sequences, around 7% of them seen once. The sample belongs to a study of T-cell reconstitution after alpha-beta-depleted transplantation in children. The source of this sequence is a human donor who donated a stem cell graft to a child with Wiskott-Aldrich syndrome. The sample in question was PBMCs from the stem cell graft donor, obtained from the stem cell graft.

DNA of the CDR3: TGTGCCAGCAGTCCCGGGACAGGGAGGATCTATGGCTACACCTTC. Protein sequence: CASSPGTGRIYGYTF. The J gene is TRBJ1-2, the V gene TRBV12-3 or TRBV12-4, with 9 bases lining up with TRBD1. With V trimmed by 5 bases and J by 4 bases, 8 bases remained unmatched. The CDR3 sequence is 15 residues long.